These 21 T cell receptor beta chains came from one sample sequenced in a study of blood T cell repertoires in COVID-19. Measured with immunoSEQ multiplex PCR; TCRdb has only the in-frame clones, and not every one. The repertoire holds about 180,000 clones, with 88% as singletons. The sample taken for sequencing was PBMCs or T cells enriched from blood (not recorded which). These receptors originate from a woman in her late teens or twenties who had recovered from COVID-19.

The chain employs TRBV28 and TRBJ2-5; 11 nucleotides match TRBD2. This CDR3 is built from 17 residues. Germline V gene data show CDR1 as MDHEN and CDR2 as SYDVKM. V was pared by 6 bases and J by 5 bases, with 14 bases of the junction left unmatched. The CDR3 DNA reads TGTGCCAGCAGCCCGATCGACTTGACTAGCGGGGATGAGACCCAGTACTTC. It yields the protein CASSPIDLTSGDETQYF. The whole variable domain, filled in from reference TRBV28 and TRBJ2-5, reads DVKVTQSSRYLVKRTGEKVFLECVQDMDHENMFWYRQDPGLGLRLIYFSYDVKMKEKGDIPEGYSVSREKKERFSLILESASTNQTSMYLCASSPIDLTSGDETQYFGPGTRLLVL.

The CDR3 DNA reads as TGTGCCAGCTCACCACCGGGACAGGGAGCTAGTTCACCCCTCCACTTT. This codes for CASSPPGQGASSPLHF. V is TRBV18 and J is TRBJ1-6; TRBD1 matches 9 bases. From germline, CDR1 is KGHSH and CDR2 LQKENI. The CDR3 runs to 16 residues. J was trimmed by 9 bases and V by 0 bases; bases with no gene match: 6.

This clone occurred once. The rearrangement joins TRBV2 to TRBJ1-3, with D uncertain. The ends were cut back, 2 bases at V and 0 bases at J, with 17 bases in the middle. CDR3 length: 18 amino acids. Germline V gene sequence: CDR1 SNHLY, CDR2 FYNNEI. CDR3 coding DNA: TGTGCCAGCAGTGAATATCCGGCGCAGGCGCTCTCTGGAAACACCATATATTTT. Protein: CASSEYPAQALSGNTIYF.

This chain connects TRBV19 to TRBJ1-5; 9 nucleotides agree with TRBD1. Germline trimming cut 10 bases from V and 5 bases from J; bases unmatched to any gene: 9. The CDR3 has 14 amino acids. The germline CDR1 and CDR2 sequences are LNHDA and SQIVND (reference sequence). The CDR3 DNA sequence: TGTGCCATAGCGGACAGGGGAGTGGATCAGCCCCAGCATTTT. Translated, it gives CAIADRGVDQPQHF.

The chain uses TRBV9 and TRBJ2-3; a possible D gene is TRBD2 (5 bases). Trimming left V 4 bases short and J 6 bases short, with 18 bases between. CDR1 and CDR2 (germline): SGDLS, YYNGEE. There are 15 residues in the CDR3. CDR3 residues: CASSPTGSATDTQYF. CDR3 in DNA: TGTGCCAGCAGCCCAACTGGTAGCGCTACCGATACGCAGTATTTT.

The V call is TRBV14, the J call TRBJ2-6; 9 nucleotides line up with TRBD1. CDR3 size: 16 residues. Germline loops: CDR1 SGHDN, CDR2 FVKESK. V gave up 4 bases and J gave up 4 bases; unmatched junction bases: 5. The CDR3 loop is CASSLGTGFGANVLTF. The CDR3 coding sequence is TGTGCCAGCAGCCTCGGGACAGGGTTCGGGGCCAACGTCCTGACTTTC. Drawing the rest from reference TRBV14 and TRBJ2-6, the complete variable domain is EAGVTQFPSHSVIEKGQTVTLRCDPISGHDNLYWYRRVMGKEIKFLLHFVKESKQDESGMPNNRFLAERTGGTYSTLKVQPAELEDSGVYFCASSLGTGFGANVLTFGAGSRLTVL.

The rearrangement uses TRBV5-4 and TRBJ2-7, with 9 bases identical to TRBD2. The CDR3 extends over 15 amino acids. Losses at the gene ends were 2 bases for V and 4 bases for J; bases not matched to a gene: 7. The V gene's germline CDR1 is SGHNT and CDR2 YYREEE (reference sequence). Here the CDR3 DNA reads TGTGCCAGCAGCTTTTCTCCTAGCGGGGTATACGAGCAGTACTTC. This codes for CASSFSPSGVYEQYF.

The chain uses TRBV9 and TRBJ2-1, with TRBD2 matching 16 bases. The CDR3 runs 20 residues. Germline assignment: CDR1 SGDLS and CDR2 YYNGEE. J was trimmed by 6 bases and V by 0 bases; bases with no gene match: 12. The CDR3 region is CASSVEGGLAGGPTLNEQFF. The CDR3 DNA sequence: TGTGCCAGCAGCGTAGAGGGGGGACTAGCGGGAGGGCCGACTCTCAATGAGCAGTTCTTC.

This chain connects TRBV7-9 to TRBJ1-5; D might be TRBD1 (5 bases). There are 15 residues in the CDR3. Trimming left V 5 bases short and J 0 bases short, with 11 bases between. The germline V gene encodes CDR1 SEHNR and CDR2 FQNEAQ (reference sequence). The CDR3, as DNA: TGTGCCAGCAGCCCGGGGGATTCTAGCAATCAGCCCCAGCATTTT. Encoded protein: CASSPGDSSNQPQHF.

The rearrangement joins TRBV19 to TRBJ1-1; 9 positions match TRBD1. V shed 5 bases and J 3 bases; nucleotides not matched to a gene: 10. CDR1 LNHDA and CDR2 SQIVND come from the germline V gene (reference sequence). The CDR3 has 16 amino acids. The CDR3 loop is CASSRSQGAGDTEAFF. CDR3 nucleotide sequence: TGTGCCAGTAGTCGCTCACAGGGGGCAGGCGACACTGAAGCTTTCTTT.

This clone has just a few counts. The V call is TRBV4-1, the J call TRBJ2-3; D unresolved. This CDR3 has 14 residues. Germline V gene data show CDR1 as MGHRA and CDR2 as YSYEKL. V lost 0 bases and J lost 4, with 8 bases in between. Here the CDR3 reads CASSQDQRADTQYF. The CDR3 region has the DNA TGCGCCAGCAGCCAAGATCAACGGGCAGATACGCAGTATTTT.

The rearrangement joins TRBV20-1 to TRBJ2-1; D is possibly TRBD2 (7 bases). This CDR3 is 10 amino acids long. V lost 5 bases and J lost 12, with 11 bases in between. Germline lookup yields CDR1 DFQATT and CDR2 SNEGSKA (reference sequence). CDR3 nucleotide sequence: TGCAGTGCTCCGGGGGGCGCGCAGTTCTTC. Translated, it gives CSAPGGAQFF.

This clone turned up a few times. The chain couples TRBV24-1 to TRBJ2-1; TRBD2 matches 7 bases. The germline gives CDR1 KGHDR, CDR2 SFDVKD. The CDR3 loop spans 15 amino acids. V shed 4 bases, J shed 1 base, and the junction held 3 bases outside the gene matches. The CDR3 sequence: CATSESAGSYNEQFF. The CDR3 coding sequence is TGTGCCACCAGTGAGTCAGCGGGGTCCTACAATGAGCAGTTCTTC.

The chain links TRBV30 to TRBJ1-5; D may be TRBD1 (5 bases). The CDR3 is made up of 15 amino acids. Germline values: CDR1 GTSNPN, CDR2 SVGIG (reference sequence). V lost 1 base, J lost 6 bases, and 16 bases lay in between. CDR3 sequence (DNA): TGTGCCTGGAGTGATACTTCAGGGAGGGTTCAGCCCCAGCATTTT. It codes for CAWSDTSGRVQPQHF.

The chain joins TRBV19 to TRBJ1-2, with 7 bases identical to TRBD1. V lost 3 bases and J lost 3; bases outside the gene matches: 19. The CDR3 totals 19 residues. The germline V gene encodes CDR1 LNHDA and CDR2 SQIVND (reference sequence). For the CDR3, the DNA is TGTGCCAGTAGTATGGCTTTTGAGACAGGGAACCCCTGGGACTATGGCTACACCTTC. It codes for CASSMAFETGNPWDYGYTF.

V gene TRBV15 combines with J gene TRBJ2-4; D is unresolved. Trimming shortened V by 0 bases and J by 10 bases, and 7 bases separated the two germline ends. The V gene's germline CDR1 is LNHNV and CDR2 YYDKDF (reference sequence). The CDR3 is made up of 12 amino acids. The CDR3 reads CATSRDLVIQYF. The DNA of the CDR3 is TGTGCCACCAGCAGAGATCTCGTTATTCAGTACTTC.

The chain joins TRBV6-5 to TRBJ1-6, with 10 bases identical to TRBD1. Germline V gives CDR1 MNHEY, CDR2 SVGAGI. CDR3 size: 15 residues. V lost 6 bases, J lost 4 bases, and 3 bases stayed unmatched. The CDR3 bases are TGTGCCAGCAGCCGGGACAGGGGTTATAATTCACCCCTCCACTTT. Amino acids: CASSRDRGYNSPLHF.

The J gene is TRBJ2-7, the V gene TRBV27; 8 bases match TRBD2. This CDR3 is built from 14 residues. V lost 9 bases, J lost 1 base, and 8 bases stayed unmatched. Germline V CDR1 and CDR2: MNHEY, SMNVEV (reference sequence). CDR3 DNA: TGTGCCAGTGGTACTAGCGGTTTATCCTACGAGCAGTACTTC. This codes for CASGTSGLSYEQYF.

The rearrangement links TRBV30 to TRBJ2-3, with a possible D match to TRBD2 (5 bases). The CDR3 has 13 residues. Between the trimmed V and J ends, which lost 1 base and 7 bases, there was a span of 12 bases. Germline V gene sequence: CDR1 GTSNPN, CDR2 SVGIG (reference sequence). As DNA, the CDR3 is TGTGCCTGGAGTGGGGTAGCGACGAATACGCAGTATTTT. Its protein is CAWSGVATNTQYF.

The chain uses TRBV5-1 and TRBJ1-3; 8 bases agree with TRBD1. The length of the CDR3 is 17 residues. The junction had 11 bases not matched to a gene; V was cut back by 2 bases and J by 4 bases. CDR1 SGHRS and CDR2 YFSETQ come from the germline V gene. The DNA for the CDR3 is TGCGCCAGCAGCTTTGGACAGGGTGGGTCTGCGGGAAACACCATATATTTT. It is translated as CASSFGQGGSAGNTIYF.

This chain joins TRBV28 and TRBJ1-5; D not resolved. Germline lookup yields CDR1 MDHEN and CDR2 SYDVKM. Trimming took off 7 bases at V and 2 bases at J, with 9 bases between the two ends. The CDR3 consists of 13 residues. CDR3 in DNA: TGTGCCAGCAACTTGGGAGGCAATCAGCCCCAGCATTTT. It codes for CASNLGGNQPQHF.